These T cell receptor beta chains were read from a single sample in a study of blood T cells in healthy people across ages. TCRdb passed the 5' RACE reads through MiXCR, listing each CDR3 protein once. The table records 800,000 to 900,000 distinct CDR3 sequences, approximately 59% of them present only once. The sample taken for sequencing was blood. Every receptor here comes from a man younger than 40 in good health. Each CDR3 is given with its conserved first and last residue. Fields, in order: CDR3 length, V gene, D gene, clone size, J gene, CDR3 DNA, CDR3 protein. A D gene is named only where the DNA matches it firmly. Rows give clone size only sometimes, using once, few, many, or a class for an expanded clone.

len: 14
v_gene: TRBV20-1
d_gene: NA
abundance: NA
j_gene: TRBJ1-5
CDR3nt: TGCAGTGCTAGAGAGGGCGTAAGCGGGCAGCCCCAGCATTTT
CDR3aa: CSAREGVSGQPQHF

len: 15
v_gene: TRBV9
d_gene: NA
abundance: NA
j_gene: TRBJ2-3
CDR3nt: TGTGCCAGCAGCGTAGAACTGACCAAGTGGGATACGCAGTATTTT
CDR3aa: CASSVELTKWDTQYF

len: 14
v_gene: TRBV10-3
d_gene: TRBD1
abundance: NA
j_gene: TRBJ2-3
CDR3nt: TGTGCCACCCGGGACAGCCTAGCCACAGATACGCAGTATTTT
CDR3aa: CATRDSLATDTQYF

len: 18
v_gene: TRBV20-1
d_gene: TRBD2
abundance: NA
j_gene: TRBJ2-1
CDR3nt: TGCAGTGCTATCGTTCTAGCGGGGGTGACGAGCTCCTACAATGAGCAGTTCTTC
CDR3aa: CSAIVLAGVTSSYNEQFF

len: 15
v_gene: TRBV4-2
d_gene: NA
abundance: NA
j_gene: TRBJ2-7
CDR3nt: TGTGCCAGCAGCTTATGGGTAGGGAGCGCCTACGAGCAGTACTTC
CDR3aa: CASSLWVGSAYEQYF

len: 16
v_gene: TRBV6-2/TRBV6-3
d_gene: NA
abundance: NA
j_gene: TRBJ2-1
CDR3nt: TGTGCCAGCAGTTACTACGCGGCCAGAAACTCCAATGAGCAGTTCTTC
CDR3aa: CASSYYAARNSNEQFF

len: 16
v_gene: TRBV5-1
d_gene: TRBD1
abundance: NA
j_gene: TRBJ2-5
CDR3nt: TGCGCCAGCAGCGCCGGGACAGGGCCCGCTCAAGAGACCCAGTACTTC
CDR3aa: CASSAGTGPAQETQYF

len: 16
v_gene: TRBV4-3
d_gene: TRBD1
abundance: NA
j_gene: TRBJ2-3
CDR3nt: TGCGCCAGCAGCCAAGATACAGGGGTTGGGACAGATACGCAGTATTTT
CDR3aa: CASSQDTGVGTDTQYF

len: 15
v_gene: TRBV2
d_gene: NA
abundance: NA
j_gene: TRBJ2-1
CDR3nt: TGTGCCAGCAGCAGGGCCCAAGTGCTAAGGGATGAGCAGTTCTTC
CDR3aa: CASSRAQVLRDEQFF

len: 11
v_gene: TRBV2
d_gene: NA
abundance: once
j_gene: TRBJ2-1
CDR3nt: TGTGCCAGCAGCCGGCACTATGAGCAGTTCTTC
CDR3aa: CASSRHYEQFF

len: 14
v_gene: TRBV4-2
d_gene: NA
abundance: NA
j_gene: TRBJ1-6
CDR3nt: TGTGCCAGCAGCCAAGCCTGGGGGGATTCACCCCTCCACTTT
CDR3aa: CASSQAWGDSPLHF

len: 14
v_gene: TRBV15
d_gene: NA
abundance: NA
j_gene: TRBJ2-1
CDR3nt: TGTGCCATCAGCGACTGGAGCTCCTACAATGAGCAGTTCTTC
CDR3aa: CAISDWSSYNEQFF

len: 13
v_gene: TRBV20-1
d_gene: TRBD1
abundance: once
j_gene: TRBJ1-5
CDR3nt: TGCAGTGCTGGAATACAGGGGGCGGGTCCCCAGCATTTT
CDR3aa: CSAGIQGAGPQHF

len: 16
v_gene: TRBV7-6
d_gene: NA
abundance: NA
j_gene: TRBJ2-7
CDR3nt: TGTGCCAGCAGCTTGGGGGGAATAAAGGGGATCGGCGAGCAGTACTTC
CDR3aa: CASSLGGIKGIGEQYF

len: 20
v_gene: TRBV12-3/TRBV12-4
d_gene: TRBD2
abundance: NA
j_gene: TRBJ2-5
CDR3nt: TGTGCCAGCAGTTTAGTGACTAGCGGGGGGTCCTCAAGTATCCGGGAGACCCAGTACTTC
CDR3aa: CASSLVTSGGSSSIRETQYF

len: 16
v_gene: TRBV4-3
d_gene: NA
abundance: few
j_gene: TRBJ2-3
CDR3nt: TGCGCCAGCTTCTCTCGCCGGGGGCCGCGCAGGGATACGCAGTATTTT
CDR3aa: CASFSRRGPRRDTQYF

len: 15
v_gene: TRBV5-1
d_gene: TRBD2
abundance: NA
j_gene: TRBJ2-1
CDR3nt: TGCGCCAGCAGCCCCTTACAGCGGGGGGGTTGGGAGCAGTTCTTC
CDR3aa: CASSPLQRGGWEQFF

len: 14
v_gene: TRBV2
d_gene: NA
abundance: NA
j_gene: TRBJ1-2
CDR3nt: TGTGCCAGCACGTCCGGGACACTTGGTTATGGCTACACCTTC
CDR3aa: CASTSGTLGYGYTF

len: 16
v_gene: TRBV29-1
d_gene: NA
abundance: NA
j_gene: TRBJ2-7
CDR3nt: TGCAGCGTTGCCGGGACCTCTACGTCGGTAGCCTACGAGCAGTACTTC
CDR3aa: CSVAGTSTSVAYEQYF

len: 14
v_gene: TRBV4-3
d_gene: NA
abundance: NA
j_gene: TRBJ2-5
CDR3nt: TGCGCCAGCAGCAAGGAGGACAGTCAAGAGACCCAGTACTTC
CDR3aa: CASSKEDSQETQYF

len: 16
v_gene: TRBV28
d_gene: NA
abundance: NA
j_gene: TRBJ2-2
CDR3nt: TGTGCCAGCAGTTTATTGTCTAGTTGGTCTACCGGGGAGCTGTTTTTT
CDR3aa: CASSLLSSWSTGELFF

len: 14
v_gene: TRBV6-2/TRBV6-3
d_gene: TRBD2
abundance: few
j_gene: TRBJ2-1
CDR3nt: TGTGCCAGCAGTTACGGGGGGGTCTACAATGAGCAGTTCTTC
CDR3aa: CASSYGGVYNEQFF

len: 15
v_gene: TRBV28
d_gene: NA
abundance: NA
j_gene: TRBJ2-3
CDR3nt: TGTGCCAGCAGTTTCCTAGCGCGGGTAGCAGATACGCAGTATTTT
CDR3aa: CASSFLARVADTQYF

len: 16
v_gene: TRBV15
d_gene: TRBD2
abundance: NA
j_gene: TRBJ2-5
CDR3nt: TGTGCCACCAGCACCGAGCTAGCGGGGGGAAGGGAGACCCAGTACTTC
CDR3aa: CATSTELAGGRETQYF

len: 14
v_gene: TRBV2
d_gene: NA
abundance: NA
j_gene: TRBJ2-5
CDR3nt: TGTGCCAGCAGTGACCTAGGAGCCCCGGAGACCCAGTACTTC
CDR3aa: CASSDLGAPETQYF

len: 17
v_gene: TRBV24-1
d_gene: TRBD2
abundance: NA
j_gene: TRBJ2-3
CDR3nt: TGTGCCACCAGTGACCGGGGACTAGCGGGCAGCACAGATACGCAGTATTTT
CDR3aa: CATSDRGLAGSTDTQYF

len: 13
v_gene: TRBV30
d_gene: NA
abundance: NA
j_gene: TRBJ2-5
CDR3nt: TGTGCCTGGTCACCGGGACTCCAAGAGACCCAGTACTTC
CDR3aa: CAWSPGLQETQYF

len: 15
v_gene: TRBV4-2
d_gene: TRBD1
abundance: many
j_gene: TRBJ1-2
CDR3nt: TGTGCCAGCAGCCAAATCGGGACAGCTAACTATGGCTACACCTTC
CDR3aa: CASSQIGTANYGYTF

len: 12
v_gene: TRBV20-1
d_gene: TRBD1
abundance: NA
j_gene: TRBJ1-1
CDR3nt: TGCAGTGCAAGACAGGGCGGCACTGAAGCTTTCTTT
CDR3aa: CSARQGGTEAFF

len: 15
v_gene: TRBV15
d_gene: NA
abundance: NA
j_gene: TRBJ2-3
CDR3nt: TGTGCCACCAGCAGAGGTGGGGCAGTTGCAGATACGCAGTATTTT
CDR3aa: CATSRGGAVADTQYF

len: 14
v_gene: TRBV6-6
d_gene: NA
abundance: NA
j_gene: TRBJ2-4
CDR3nt: TGTGCCAGCAGTGCGATGGGGGGATCGAACATTCAGTACTTC
CDR3aa: CASSAMGGSNIQYF

len: 15
v_gene: TRBV3-1
d_gene: TRBD1
abundance: many
j_gene: TRBJ1-5
CDR3nt: TGTGCCAGCAGCCTTGGGACAGGGGAGGTTCAGCCCCAGCATTTT
CDR3aa: CASSLGTGEVQPQHF

len: 14
v_gene: TRBV5-1
d_gene: TRBD1
abundance: few
j_gene: TRBJ2-3
CDR3nt: TGCGCCAGCGGGACAGGGATCGAGACAGATACGCAGTATTTT
CDR3aa: CASGTGIETDTQYF

len: 17
v_gene: TRBV4-2
d_gene: NA
abundance: NA
j_gene: TRBJ1-6
CDR3nt: TGTGCCAGCAGCCAAGTTCAGGGGTTTCCCTATAATTCACCCCTCCACTTT
CDR3aa: CASSQVQGFPYNSPLHF

len: 16
v_gene: TRBV7-2
d_gene: TRBD1
abundance: NA
j_gene: TRBJ2-5
CDR3nt: TGTGCCAGCAGCGCGACCGGGACAGTGCCTCGAGAGACCCAGTACTTC
CDR3aa: CASSATGTVPRETQYF